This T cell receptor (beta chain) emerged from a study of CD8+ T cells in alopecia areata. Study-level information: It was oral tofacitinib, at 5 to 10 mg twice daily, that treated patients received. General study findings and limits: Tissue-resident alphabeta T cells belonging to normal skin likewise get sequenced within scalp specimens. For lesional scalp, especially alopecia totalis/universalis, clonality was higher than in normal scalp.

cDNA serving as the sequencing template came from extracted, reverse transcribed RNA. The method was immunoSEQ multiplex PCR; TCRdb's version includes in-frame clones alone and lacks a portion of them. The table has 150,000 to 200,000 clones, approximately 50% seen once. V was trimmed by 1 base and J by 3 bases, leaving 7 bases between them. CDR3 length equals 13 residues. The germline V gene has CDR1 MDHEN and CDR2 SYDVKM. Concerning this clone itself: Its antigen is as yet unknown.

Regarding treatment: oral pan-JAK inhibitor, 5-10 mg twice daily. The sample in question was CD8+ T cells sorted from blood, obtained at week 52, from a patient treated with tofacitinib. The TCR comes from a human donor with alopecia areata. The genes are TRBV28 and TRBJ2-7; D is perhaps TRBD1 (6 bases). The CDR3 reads CASSLSDSYEQYF. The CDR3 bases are TGTGCCAGCAGTTTATCGGACAGCTACGAGCAGTACTTC.